What follows are 5 T cell receptor beta chains derived from one specimen sequenced in a study of blood T cell repertoires in COVID-19. The data were produced by immunoSEQ multiplex PCR, yet TCRdb's version contains in-frame clones alone and is incomplete. The sample has 70,000 or so clones, roughly 85% seen once. Specimen: peripheral blood. The receptors shown here come from a woman at least 80 years old with active or convalescent COVID-19.

This chain joins TRBV21-1 and TRBJ2-1; the table's D call TRBD1 went unverified against the DNA. TRBV21-1 is noted as a pseudogene. The CDR3 length is 16 residues. The CDR3 region is CASSKVGPPLGDEQFF. CDR3 coding DNA: TGTGCCAGCAGCAAAGTAGGTCCACCTCTAGGGGATGAGCAGTTCTTC.

The chain carries TRBV5-1 and TRBJ1-2, with D possibly matching TRBD1 (5 bases). This CDR3 spans 16 amino acids. Between the trimmed V and J ends, which lost 1 base and 0 bases, there was a span of 13 bases. Germline V CDR1 and CDR2: SGHRS, YFSETQ. CDR3 bases: TGCGCCAGCAGCTTGTGGGGCGTGGGGACTAACTATGGCTACACCTTC. Translated: CASSLWGVGTNYGYTF.

The V gene is TRBV5-5, the J gene TRBJ1-4, with D perhaps matching TRBD1 (5 bases). The CDR3 spans 16 residues. V was clipped by 1 base and J by 5 bases, with 15 bases between them. Germline V gene lookup returns CDR1 SGHKS and CDR2 YYEKEE (reference sequence). Here the CDR3 reads CASSLFRAGQNEKLFF. CDR3 sequence (DNA): TGTGCCAGCAGCTTGTTCCGGGCAGGGCAAAATGAAAAACTGTTTTTT.

The chain couples TRBV4-3 to TRBJ1-2; the match to TRBD1 covers 7 bases. The CDR3 spans 16 residues. Germline-derived CDR1 and CDR2 are LGHNA and YSLEER. J gave up 1 base and V 5 bases, and 10 bases lay outside the gene matches. The CDR3 reads CASSEGARRYNYGYTF. The CDR3, as DNA: TGCGCCAGCAGCGAGGGGGCCCGCCGTTATAACTATGGCTACACCTTC.

The J gene is TRBJ2-1, the V gene TRBV11-2; maybe TRBD2 (6 bases). Germline V gives CDR1 SGHAT, CDR2 FQNNGV. V gave up 6 bases and J gave up 8 bases, with 11 bases separating them. The CDR3 length is 12 residues. In DNA, the CDR3 is TGTGCCAGCAGGGGGGGAGGCTATGAGCAGTTCTTC. Encoded protein: CASRGGGYEQFF.